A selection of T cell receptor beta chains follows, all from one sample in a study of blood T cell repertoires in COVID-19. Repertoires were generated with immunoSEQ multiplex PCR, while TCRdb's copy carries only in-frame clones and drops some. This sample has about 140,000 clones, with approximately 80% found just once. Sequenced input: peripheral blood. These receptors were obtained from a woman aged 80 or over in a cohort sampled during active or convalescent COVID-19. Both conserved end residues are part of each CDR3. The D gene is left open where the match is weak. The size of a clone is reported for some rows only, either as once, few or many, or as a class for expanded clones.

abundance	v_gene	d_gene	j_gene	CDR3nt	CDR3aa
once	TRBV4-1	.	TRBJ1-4	TGCGCCAGCAGCCGTAAGGGGCTGGAAGGTGATGAAAAACTGTTTTTT	CASSRKGLEGDEKLFF
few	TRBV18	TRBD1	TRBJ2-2	TGTGCCAGCTCACCCAGGACAGGGAACACCGGGGAGCTGTTTTTT	CASSPRTGNTGELFF
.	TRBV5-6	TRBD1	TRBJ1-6	TGTGCCAGCAGCTTGGGACAGGGGGCTAAGAATTCACCCCTCCACTTT	CASSLGQGAKNSPLHF
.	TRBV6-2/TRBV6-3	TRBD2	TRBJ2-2	TGTGCCAGCAGTATCGGACTAGCGGGGGGGACCGGGGAGCTGTTTTTT	CASSIGLAGGTGELFF
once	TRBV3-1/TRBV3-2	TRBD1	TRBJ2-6	TGTGCCAGCAGCCCCCGGACAGGGGTTGGGGCCAACGTCCTGACTTTC	CASSPRTGVGANVLTF
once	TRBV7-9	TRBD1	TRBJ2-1	TGTGCCAGCAGCTTCGGTGGCAGGGGGCGTCGGAATGAGCAGTTCTTC	CASSFGGRGRRNEQFF
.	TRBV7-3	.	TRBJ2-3	TGTGCCAGCAGCTTAGAGCGCACAGATACGCAGTATTTT	CASSLERTDTQYF
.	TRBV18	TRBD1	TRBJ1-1	TGTGCCAGCTCCCTGGGACAGCCCAAACCTGAAGCTTTCTTT	CASSLGQPKPEAFF
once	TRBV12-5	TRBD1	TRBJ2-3	TGTGCTAGTGCCTCCGGGACAGGGGAGACAGATACGCAGTATTTT	CASASGTGETDTQYF
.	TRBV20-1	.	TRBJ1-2	TGCAGTGCCAGACCCTCTTTAGGCTACACCTTC	CSARPSLGYTF
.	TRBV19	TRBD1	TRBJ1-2	TGTGCCAGTAGTCTGAAACAGGGGTTAAACTATGGCTACACCTTC	CASSLKQGLNYGYTF
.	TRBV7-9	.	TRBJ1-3	TGTGCCAGCAGCTTAGCGGCGTCGGAGCGAAACACCATATATTTT	CASSLAASERNTIYF
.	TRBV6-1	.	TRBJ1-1	TGTGCCAGCAGTGAAGGGCAGCGCACTGAAGCTTTCTTT	CASSEGQRTEAFF
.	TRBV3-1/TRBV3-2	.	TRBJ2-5	TGTGCCAGCAGCCAAGGCGCTCGGGAGACCCAGTACTTC	CASSQGARETQYF
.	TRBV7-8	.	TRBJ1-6	TGTGCCAGCAGCCTCCGGGACTGGCTCTTTTCACCCCTCCACTTT	CASSLRDWLFSPLHF
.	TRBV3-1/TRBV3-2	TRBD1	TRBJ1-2	TGTGCCAGCAGCCAAGTTTGGACAGGGGGTAACTATGGCTACACCTTC	CASSQVWTGGNYGYTF
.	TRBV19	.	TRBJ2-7	TGTGCCAGTAGGTACTCCACGCGATCGGGTTACGAGCAGTACTTC	CASRYSTRSGYEQYF
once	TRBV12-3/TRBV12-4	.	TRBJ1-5	TGTGCCAGCAGTTTAACTCGGGATCAGCCCCAGCATTTT	CASSLTRDQPQHF
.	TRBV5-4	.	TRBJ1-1	TGTGCCAGCAGCCCAACCGCGCCACGAGGCACTGAAGCTTTCTTT	CASSPTAPRGTEAFF
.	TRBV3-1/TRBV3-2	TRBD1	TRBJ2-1	TGTGCCAGCAGCCAAGATACAGGGGTCAATGAGCAGTTCTTC	CASSQDTGVNEQFF
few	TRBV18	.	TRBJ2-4	TGTGCCAGCTCACCACCGCCGACAGGCCCAATTAACCAAAACATTCAGTACTTC	CASSPPPTGPINQNIQYF
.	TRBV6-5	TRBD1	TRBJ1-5	TGTGCCAGCAGAGGACAGGGCCGCAATCAGCCCCAGCATTTT	CASRGQGRNQPQHF
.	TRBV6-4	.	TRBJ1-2	TGTGCCAGCAGGGACCCCGGGCGGGATGGCTACACCTTC	CASRDPGRDGYTF
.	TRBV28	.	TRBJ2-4	TGTGCCAGCAGGTTAGGGACAAGACGTCAGTACTTC	CASRLGTRRQYF
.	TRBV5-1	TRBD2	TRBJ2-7	TGCGCCAGCAGCTTGGGGACTAGCGGGCTCTACGAGCAGTACTTC	CASSLGTSGLYEQYF
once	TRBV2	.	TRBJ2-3	TGTGCCAGCAGGGTGGGGGCTTACACAGATACGCAGTATTTT	CASRVGAYTDTQYF
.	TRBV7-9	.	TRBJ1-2	TGTGCCAGCAGCTTACGGGTTAACTATGGCTACACCTTC	CASSLRVNYGYTF
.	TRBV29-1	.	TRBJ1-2	TGCAGCGAAACCTCAGGGGAACTAAACTATGGCTACACCTTC	CSETSGELNYGYTF
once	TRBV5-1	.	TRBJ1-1	TGCGCCAGCAGCTTGGTGGGGAGGCGTACTGAAGCTTTCTTT	CASSLVGRRTEAFF
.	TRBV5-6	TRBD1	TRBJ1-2	TGTGCCAGCAGCCGGACAGGGGGCGCGGAGGGCTACACCTTC	CASSRTGGAEGYTF
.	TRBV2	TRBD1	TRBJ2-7	TGTGCCATTCCGGACAGGGCGAGTCCCTACGAGCAGTACTTC	CAIPDRASPYEQYF
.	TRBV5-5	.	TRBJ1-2	TGTGCCAGCAGCTTGGTTGCACAGGAAGGCTACACCTTC	CASSLVAQEGYTF
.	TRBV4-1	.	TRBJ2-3	TGCGCCAGCAGCCAGGCCCCCCAGATTTACACAGATACGCAGTATTTT	CASSQAPQIYTDTQYF
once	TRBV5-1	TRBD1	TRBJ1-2	TGCGCCAGCAGCCTGGGGACAGGGGATGGCTACACCTTC	CASSLGTGDGYTF
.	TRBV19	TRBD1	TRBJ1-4	TGTGCCAGTAGTCCCGATGACAGGGTGGAAAAACTGTTTTTT	CASSPDDRVEKLFF
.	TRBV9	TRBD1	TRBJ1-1	TGTGCCAGCAGCGCGACAGGGGCTATGAACACTGAAGCTTTCTTT	CASSATGAMNTEAFF
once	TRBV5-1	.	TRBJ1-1	TGCGCCAGCAGCTTGGTCGTTGGAGGGGACACTGAAGCTTTCTTT	CASSLVVGGDTEAFF
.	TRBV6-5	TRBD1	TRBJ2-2	TGTGCCAGCAGTAGACAGGGAAGGGGCACCGGGGAGCTGTTTTTT	CASSRQGRGTGELFF
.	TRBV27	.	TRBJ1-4	TGTGCCAGCAGTTTATCTGGAAGGCGGAAGGGGAATGAAAAACTGTTTTTT	CASSLSGRRKGNEKLFF
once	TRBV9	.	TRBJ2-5	TGTGCCAGCAGCGGGGGAGCTCAAGAGACCCAGTACTTC	CASSGGAQETQYF
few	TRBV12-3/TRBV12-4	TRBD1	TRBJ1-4	TGTGCCAGCAGTTGGGACAGGAATGAAAAACTGTTTTTT	CASSWDRNEKLFF
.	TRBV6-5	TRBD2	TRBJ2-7	TGTGCCAGCAGTTCGGGGACTAGCAGGTACGAGCAGTACTTC	CASSSGTSRYEQYF
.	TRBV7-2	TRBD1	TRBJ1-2	TGTGCCAGCAGCGATGGACAGGGGATTAACTATGGCTACACCTTC	CASSDGQGINYGYTF
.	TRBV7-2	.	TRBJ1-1	TGTGCCAGCCAGGTGAGAATGATGAACACTGAAGCTTTCTTT	CASQVRMMNTEAFF